A single sample is the source of the 28 T cell receptor beta chains below, sequenced in a study of blood T cells in healthy people across ages. Next came a second PCR, run for about 7 to 12 cycles, which used a sample-barcoded 5' primer along with a J-beta primer mix. TCRdb called the 5' RACE reads again in MiXCR, with one record for every CDR3 protein. Of 650,000 to 800,000 distinct CDR3 sequences in the sample, about 42% were seen once. Sequencing was performed on blood. Receptors originate from a man aged 55-75 years in good health.

About this clonotype itself: At one boundary the junction diverges from the germline segment, which might be a read error. The chain has TRBV9 and TRBJ2-5, with 8 bases aligning to TRBD2. The CDR3 runs to 16 residues. Germline CDR1 SGDLS, CDR2 YYNGEE. CDR3 region: CASSVLGRGAQEAQYF. CDR3 DNA: TGTGCCAGCAGCGTTCTCGGGCGGGGGGCCCAAGAGGCCCAGTACTTC.

CDR3 in amino acids: CASSLSGTETYNEQYF. CDR3 nucleotide sequence: TGTGCCAGCAGCCTCTCGGGGACAGAAACCTACAATGAGCAGTACTTC. The gene calls are TRBV3-1 and TRBJ2-1; TRBD1 aligns across 7 bases. The J call may be faulty, since TRBJ2-7 better matches the DNA end. The CDR3 length is 16 residues. Germline CDR1 is LGHDT and CDR2 is YNNKEL (reference sequence).

This chain joins TRBV28 and TRBJ2-2, with 10 bases fitting TRBD1. Trimming removed 10 bases from V and 4 bases from J; junction bases left unmatched: 3. From germline, CDR1 is MDHEN and CDR2 SYDVKM. This CDR3 spans 13 amino acids. The CDR3 sequence is CANRDRGTGELFF. The CDR3 nucleotides read TGTGCCAACCGGGACAGGGGCACCGGGGAGCTGTTTTTT.

On this clonotype itself: A junction end diverges from the germline sequence, so it may reflect a read error. The CDR3 coding sequence is TGTGCCAGCAGCCCGACATACGGGAGCTCCTACGATGAGCAGTTCTTC. Its protein is CASSPTYGSSYDEQFF. The chain has TRBV11-3 and TRBJ2-1; maybe TRBD2 (6 bases). CDR3 size: 16 residues. The germline V gene has CDR1 SGHNT and CDR2 YENEEA.

The V and J genes are TRBV29-1 and TRBJ2-2, with TRBD1 identical over 10 bases. V dropped 2 bases and J dropped 3; count of bases not matched to a gene: 3. There are 15 residues in the CDR3. Germline V CDR1 and CDR2: SQVTM, ANQGSEA. CDR3 in DNA: TGCAGCGTTGAACCCGGGACAGGGGACACCGGGGAGCTGTTTTTT. Its protein is CSVEPGTGDTGELFF.

J is TRBJ1-2 and V is TRBV20-1; 7 bases agree with TRBD1. J gave up 8 bases and V 1 base, and 10 bases lay outside the gene matches. This CDR3 contains 14 residues. Germline assignment: CDR1 DFQATT and CDR2 SNEGSKA (reference sequence). In DNA, the CDR3 is TGCAGTGCTAGAGGGACAGGCTTAGCTGGAGGCTACACCTTC. Translation: CSARGTGLAGGYTF.

This rearrangement joins TRBV27 to TRBJ1-2; 7 bases fit TRBD1. V was pared by 5 bases and J by 5 bases, with 11 bases of the junction left unmatched. Germline V gives CDR1 MNHEY, CDR2 SMNVEV (reference sequence). CDR3 length: 15 amino acids. This chain's CDR3 is CASSKFRDSIYGYTF. Here the CDR3 DNA reads TGTGCCAGCAGTAAGTTCCGGGACAGCATATATGGCTACACCTTC.

In this sample, this clonotype turned up a few times. The rearrangement links TRBV7-2 to TRBJ1-2; no clear D gene. CDR1 and CDR2 (germline): SGHTA, FQGNSA. The CDR3 is 13 residues long. Trimming removed 5 bases at V and 3 bases at J, with 10 bases between. This CDR3 reads CASSTPTHYGYTF. The CDR3 region has the DNA TGTGCCAGCAGCACCCCGACCCACTATGGCTACACCTTC.

The chain joins TRBV6-4 to TRBJ2-5, with D possibly being TRBD1 (6 bases). Germline V gives CDR1 MRHNA, CDR2 SNTAGT. Trimming pared 0 bases from V and 1 base from J, leaving 18 bases between. The CDR3 loop spans 18 amino acids. The DNA of the CDR3 is TGTGCCAGCAGTGACTCGCCCCCCCCTGGACAGTGCCAAGAGACCCAGTACTTC. Translated: CASSDSPPPGQCQETQYF.

A word on this clonotype: Relative to the germline gene, one junction end is altered; a read error may explain this. V usage is TRBV6-2 or TRBV6-3 and J usage is TRBJ2-5; perhaps TRBD2 as D (5 bases). The tail of the sequence fits TRBJ2-7 better, so the J call may be wrong. Looked up from germline, CDR1 is MNHEY and CDR2 is SVGEGT. CDR3 length equals 11 residues. In DNA, the CDR3 is TGTGCCAGCAATTACAGCGGCGAGCAGTACTTC. Protein: CASNYSGEQYF.

This clonotype was seen a few times. This chain links TRBV14 with TRBJ1-2; D unresolved. The CDR3 totals 13 residues. CDR1 and CDR2 (germline): SGHDN, FVKESK. V was trimmed by 2 bases and J by 3 bases, leaving 7 bases between them. CDR3 sequence (DNA): TGTGCCAGCAGCCAAAGTCGGGACTATGGCTACACCTTC. Its protein product is CASSQSRDYGYTF.

The chain links TRBV5-1 to TRBJ2-5; possible D gene TRBD2, 6 bases. The CDR3 totals 14 residues. CDR1 is SGHRS and CDR2 is YFSETQ in the germline V gene. V was pared by 6 bases and J by 7 bases, with 19 bases between. CDR3 residues: CASTTSGTEGTQYF. The CDR3 nucleotides are TGCGCCAGCACTACATCGGGGACTGAAGGGACCCAGTACTTC.

This clonotype was found a few times. CDR3 bases: TGTGCCAGCACCGGACAGGTTGGCATCTACGAGCAGTACTTC. Protein sequence: CASTGQVGIYEQYF. The V call is TRBV2, the J call TRBJ2-7; TRBD1 aligns across 7 bases. The CDR3 length is 14 residues. V was pared by 7 bases and J by 3 bases, with 9 bases of the junction left unmatched. CDR1 is SNHLY, CDR2 FYNNEI, per germline.

Only a few counts were recorded for this clonotype. The chain joins TRBV16 to TRBJ2-7; either TRBD1 or TRBD2 may supply D (6 bases each). Trimming took 6 bases from V and 5 from J, leaving 17 bases between them. The CDR3 runs to 14 residues. Germline CDR1 reads KGHSY; CDR2 reads FQNENV. The CDR3 sequence: CASRGGGRTNEQYF. CDR3 sequence (DNA): TGTGCCAGCAGGGGGGGCGGGCGGACCAACGAGCAGTACTTC.

This clonotype was detected only a few times. The J gene is TRBJ2-1, the V gene TRBV4-3; 8 bases match TRBD2. The CDR3 consists of 17 residues. Losses at the gene ends were 4 bases for V and 4 bases for J; bases not matched to a gene: 12. Germline V gene data show CDR1 as LGHNA and CDR2 as YSLEER. In nucleotides, the CDR3 is TGCGCCAGCAGCCGCGCTCTGCGGGGGGTACAATACAATGAGCAGTTCTTC. It yields the protein CASSRALRGVQYNEQFF.

Here the CDR3 reads CAIPGLEADTQYF. CDR3 in DNA: TGTGCCATACCGGGACTAGAGGCAGATACGCAGTATTTT. The rearrangement joins TRBV10-3 to TRBJ2-3; TRBD2 aligns across 8 bases. V trimming: 9 bases; J trimming: 4 bases; junction bases outside the gene matches: 6. Per the germline V gene, CDR1 is ENHRY and CDR2 is SYGVKD. The CDR3 sequence is 13 residues long.

The rearrangement uses TRBV2 and TRBJ1-6, with TRBD1 matching over 9 bases. CDR3 size: 15 residues. Germline loops: CDR1 SNHLY, CDR2 FYNNEI. J was trimmed by 10 bases and V by 4 bases; bases with no gene match: 8. The chain's CDR3 is CASSGSGTGRSPLHF. CDR3 sequence (DNA): TGTGCCAGCAGTGGGTCCGGGACAGGGCGCTCACCCCTCCACTTT. Supplemented by reference TRBV2 and TRBJ1-6, the full variable domain reads EPEVTQTPSHQVTQMGQEVILRCVPISNHLYFYWYRQILGQKVEFLVSFYNNEISEKSEIFDDQFSVERPDGSNFTLKIRSTKLEDSAMYFCASSGSGTGRSPLHFGNGTRLTVT.

There are a few counts of this clonotype. This rearrangement joins TRBV5-1 to TRBJ2-3; TRBD1 is a possible D gene (5 bases). Germline V gene lookup returns CDR1 SGHRS and CDR2 YFSETQ. This CDR3 has 15 amino acids. V was cut by 0 bases and J by 2 bases, with 10 bases left in between. The CDR3 nucleotides are TGCGCCAGCAGCTTGGTGGGGCAATACACAGATACGCAGTATTTT. Translation: CASSLVGQYTDTQYF.

DNA for the CDR3: TGCGCCAGCAGCCAGGGTAGGACAGGCTCCTACAATGAGCAGTACTTC. It specifies CASSQGRTGSYNEQYF. This chain joins TRBV4-3 and TRBJ2-7; 7 bases align to TRBD1. This CDR3 is built from 16 residues. V lost 3 bases to trimming and J lost 7 bases; unmatched junction nucleotides: 15. Per the germline V gene, CDR1 is LGHNA and CDR2 is YSLEER.

The chain has TRBV11-2 and TRBJ2-4; 8 bases fit TRBD1. The J segment lost 13 bases and the V segment lost 4 bases, leaving 6 bases of the junction unmatched. CDR3 length: 12 residues. The germline V gene encodes CDR1 SGHAT and CDR2 FQNNGV. CDR3 coding DNA: TGTGCCAGCAGCTACGACAGGGGTGAGCAGTACTTC. Encoded protein: CASSYDRGEQYF. Variable domain in full (rest from reference TRBV11-2 and TRBJ2-4): EAGVAQSPRYKIIEKRQSVAFWCNPISGHATLYWYQQILGQGPKLLIQFQNNGVVDDSQLPKDRFSAERLKGVDSTLKIQPAKLEDSAVYLCASSYDRGEQYFGAGTRLSVL.

To note about this clonotype: This may come from a read error, since a much larger clone is one base off. The chain combines TRBV20-1 with TRBJ2-4; D not resolved. V lost 2 bases to trimming and J lost 15 bases, with 23 bases between them. CDR3 size: 14 residues. Germline lookup yields CDR1 DFQATT and CDR2 SNEGSKA (reference sequence). In DNA form, the CDR3 reads TGCAGTGCTAGAAAAACAGACAACCCTAGAGAGCGGTACTTC. Translating it yields CSARKTDNPRERYF.

This clonotype was observed a few times. This chain links TRBV6-6 with TRBJ1-2; D uncertain. Germline V CDR1 and CDR2: MNHNY, SVGAGI (reference sequence). The CDR3 runs 12 residues. The V end lost 7 bases, the J end lost 7 bases, and 13 bases lay between the germline ends. The CDR3 here is CASKLEGSGYTF. CDR3 bases: TGTGCCAGCAAGCTCGAGGGCTCTGGCTACACCTTC.

This clonotype has a handful of counts. The rearrangement links TRBV7-2 to TRBJ1-1; TRBD1 is a possible D gene (6 bases). Germline assignment: CDR1 SGHTA and CDR2 FQGNSA. The CDR3 is made up of 15 amino acids. Trimming stripped 2 bases from V and 5 bases from J, with 15 bases between. Here the CDR3 DNA reads TGTGCCAGCAGCTTATCTGGCGGGGGACAAACTGAAGCTTTCTTT. Amino acids: CASSLSGGGQTEAFF.

As to this clonotype: A much larger clone lies a single base off, so this may be a read error. The V and J genes are TRBV29-1 and TRBJ2-3; 8 bases are shared with TRBD2. The CDR3 extends over 14 amino acids. Trimming at V came to 6 bases and at J to 7 bases, leaving 12 bases not matched to a gene. Germline CDR1 reads SQVTM; CDR2 reads ANQGSEA. The CDR3 reads CSVSPRAGVYTQYF. The CDR3 DNA reads as TGCAGCGTGTCGCCCCGAGCGGGGGTATATACGCAGTATTTT.

The genes are TRBV29-1 and TRBJ1-1, with 8 bases lining up with TRBD1. V was clipped by 6 bases and J by 1 base; unmatched bases: 7. In germline, CDR1 is SQVTM, CDR2 ANQGSEA. This CDR3 has 14 amino acids. CDR3 DNA: TGCAGCGTGGCCTCCGGGACAGGGAACACTGAAGCTTTCTTT. It translates to CSVASGTGNTEAFF. Full variable domain (rest looked up from reference TRBV29-1 and TRBJ1-1): SAVISQKPSRDICQRGTSLTIQCQVDSQVTMMFWYRQQPGQSLTLIATANQGSEATYESGFVIDKFPISRPNLTFSTLTVSNMSPEDSSIYLCSVASGTGNTEAFFGQGTRLTVV.

With regard to this clonotype: Germline is not matched at one junction end, which may reflect a read error. The chain carries TRBV3-1 and TRBJ2-2, with a tentative D call TRBD2 (5 bases). Germline values: CDR1 LGHDT, CDR2 YNNKEL (reference sequence). The CDR3 sequence is 18 residues long. The DNA of the CDR3 is TGTGCCAGCAGCCAAGCCGGAGGACGGATAGTGAACACCGGGGAGCAGTTTTTT. Amino acid sequence: CASSQAGGRIVNTGEQFF.

Worth noting for this clonotype: A single base separates this from a much larger clone, so it may be a read error. The genes are TRBV11-2 and TRBJ2-7; TRBD1 is a possible D gene (5 bases). From germline, CDR1 is SGHAT and CDR2 FQNNGV. The CDR3 is made up of 14 amino acids. The CDR3 region is CAGSLVDTNYEQYF. CDR3 nucleotide sequence: TGTGCCGGCAGCTTAGTGGACACCAATTACGAGCAGTACTTC.

This sequence joins TRBV20-1 and TRBJ2-4, with TRBD2 as a possible D gene (5 bases). The last part of the DNA fits TRBJ2-7 better; the J call may be wrong. This CDR3 contains 13 residues. Per the germline V gene, CDR1 is DFQATT and CDR2 is SNEGSKA (reference sequence). CDR3 in DNA: TGCAGTGCTAGAGGAGGGCCTACCTACGAGCAGTACTTC. It translates to CSARGGPTYEQYF.